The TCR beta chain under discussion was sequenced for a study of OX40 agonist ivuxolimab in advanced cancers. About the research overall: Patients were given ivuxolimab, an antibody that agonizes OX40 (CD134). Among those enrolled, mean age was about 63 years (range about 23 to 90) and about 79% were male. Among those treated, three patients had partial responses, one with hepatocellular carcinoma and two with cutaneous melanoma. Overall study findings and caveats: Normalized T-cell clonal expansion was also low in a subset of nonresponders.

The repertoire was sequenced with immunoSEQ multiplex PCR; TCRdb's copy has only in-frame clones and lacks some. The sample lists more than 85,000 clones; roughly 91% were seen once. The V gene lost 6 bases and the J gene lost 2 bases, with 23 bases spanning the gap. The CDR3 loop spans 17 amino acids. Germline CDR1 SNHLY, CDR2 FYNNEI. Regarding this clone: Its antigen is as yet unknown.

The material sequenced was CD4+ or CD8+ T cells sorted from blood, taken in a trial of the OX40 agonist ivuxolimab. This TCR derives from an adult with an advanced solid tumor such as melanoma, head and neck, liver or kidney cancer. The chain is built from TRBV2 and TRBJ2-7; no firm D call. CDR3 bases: TGTGCCAGCAGCCCTCTAGTCTCGTTGGCTTCAACCTACGAGCAGTACTTC. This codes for CASSPLVSLASTYEQYF. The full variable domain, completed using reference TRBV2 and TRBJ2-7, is EPEVTQTPSHQVTQMGQEVILRCVPISNHLYFYWYRQILGQKVEFLVSFYNNEISEKSEIFDDQFSVERPDGSNFTLKIRSTKLEDSAMYFCASSPLVSLASTYEQYFGPGTRLTVT.